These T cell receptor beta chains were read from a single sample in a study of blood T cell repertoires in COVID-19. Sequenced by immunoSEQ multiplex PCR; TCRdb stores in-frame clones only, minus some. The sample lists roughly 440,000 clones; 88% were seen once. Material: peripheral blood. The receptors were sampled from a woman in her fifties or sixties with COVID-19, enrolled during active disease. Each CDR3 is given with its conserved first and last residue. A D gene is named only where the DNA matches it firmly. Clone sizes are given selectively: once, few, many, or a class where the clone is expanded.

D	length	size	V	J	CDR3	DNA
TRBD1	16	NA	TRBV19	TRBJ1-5	CASSSDREMGNQPQHF	TGTGCCAGTAGTTCGGACAGGGAGATGGGCAATCAGCCCCAGCATTTT
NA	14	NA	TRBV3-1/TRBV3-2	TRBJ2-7	CASSQDPLSYEQYF	TGTGCCAGCAGCCAAGACCCTCTCTCCTACGAGCAGTACTTC
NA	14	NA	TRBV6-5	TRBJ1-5	CASSPNPGIQPQHF	TGTGCCAGCAGTCCAAATCCGGGGATTCAGCCCCAGCATTTT
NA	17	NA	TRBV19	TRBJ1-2	CASSIVGGRVTNYGYTF	TGTGCCAGTAGTATAGTCGGCGGCAGGGTCACTAACTATGGCTACACCTTC
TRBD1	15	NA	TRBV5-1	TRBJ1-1	CASSSSTGRGTEAFF	TGCGCCAGCAGCTCATCGACAGGGCGAGGCACTGAAGCTTTCTTT
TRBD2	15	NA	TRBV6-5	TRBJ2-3	CASRLTSGGADTQYF	TGTGCCAGCAGACTGACTAGCGGGGGGGCAGATACGCAGTATTTT
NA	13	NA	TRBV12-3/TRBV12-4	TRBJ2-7	CASSETGNYEQYF	TGTGCCAGCAGTGAAACAGGGAACTACGAGCAGTACTTC
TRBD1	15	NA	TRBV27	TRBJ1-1	CASWSRGTGADRAFF	TGTGCCAGTTGGTCCCGGGGAACAGGGGCGGACAGAGCTTTCTTT
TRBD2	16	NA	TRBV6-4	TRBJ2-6	CASGDYGGSGANVLTF	TGTGCCAGCGGGGACTACGGGGGCTCTGGGGCCAACGTCCTGACTTTC
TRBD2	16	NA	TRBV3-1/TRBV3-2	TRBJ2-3	CASSHSIAGGTYTQYF	TGTGCCAGCAGCCACTCGATAGCGGGGGGTACTTATACGCAGTATTTT
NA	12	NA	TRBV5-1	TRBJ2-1	CASSSTGTEQFF	TGCGCCAGCAGCTCCACCGGGACAGAGCAGTTCTTC
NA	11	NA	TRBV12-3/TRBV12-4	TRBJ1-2	CASSFNRVVAF	TGTGCCAGCAGTTTTAACAGGGTCGTCGCCTTC
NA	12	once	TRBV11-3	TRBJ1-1	CASNLRRTEAFF	TGTGCCAGCAATCTCCGGAGGACTGAAGCTTTCTTT
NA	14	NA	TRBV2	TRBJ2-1	CASSEQGRYNEQFF	TGTGCCAGCAGTGAACAGGGTCGGTACAATGAGCAGTTCTTC
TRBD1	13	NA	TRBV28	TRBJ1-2	CASSLQGALGYTF	TGTGCCAGCAGCCTTCAGGGGGCGCTTGGCTACACCTTC
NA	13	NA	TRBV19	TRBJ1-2	CASSPRGLYGYTF	TGTGCCAGTAGCCCAAGGGGCCTCTATGGCTACACCTTC
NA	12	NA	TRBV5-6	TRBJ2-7	CASSSVRYEQYF	TGTGCCAGCAGCTCCGTCCGTTACGAGCAGTACTTC
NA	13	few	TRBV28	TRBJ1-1	CASSSYSDTEAFF	TGTGCCAGCAGTTCATACTCGGACACTGAAGCTTTCTTT
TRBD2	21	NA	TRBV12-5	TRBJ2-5	CASGIPLASGALTAFQETQYF	TGTGCTAGTGGGATCCCCCTGGCTAGCGGGGCCCTAACTGCCTTCCAAGAGACCCAGTACTTC
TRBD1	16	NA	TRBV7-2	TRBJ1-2	CASSLDSWGQGGGYTF	TGTGCCAGCAGCTTAGATTCATGGGGACAGGGGGGTGGCTACACCTTC
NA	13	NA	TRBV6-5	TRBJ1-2	CASSTLPHYGYTF	TGTGCCAGCTCAACACTACCCCACTATGGCTACACCTTC
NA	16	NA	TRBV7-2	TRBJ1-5	CASSLAGRAPNQPQHF	TGTGCCAGCAGCTTAGCCGGCAGGGCCCCCAATCAGCCCCAGCATTTT
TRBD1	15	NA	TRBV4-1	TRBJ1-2	CASSHGGQGAKGYTF	TGCGCCAGCAGCCACGGGGGACAGGGGGCTAAAGGCTACACCTTC
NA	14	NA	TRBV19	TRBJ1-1	CASSTQGLNTEAFF	TGTGCCAGTAGTACTCAGGGGCTCAACACTGAAGCTTTCTTT
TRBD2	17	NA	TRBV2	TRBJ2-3	CASKAAPTSGGTDTQYF	TGTGCCAGCAAAGCAGCCCCGACTAGCGGGGGGACAGATACGCAGTATTTT
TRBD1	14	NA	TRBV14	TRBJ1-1	CASSPRTGGTEAFF	TGTGCCAGCAGCCCAAGGACAGGGGGGACTGAAGCTTTCTTT
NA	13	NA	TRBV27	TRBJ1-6	CASSRDNNSPLHF	TGTGCCAGCAGCCGGGACAATAATTCACCCCTCCACTTT
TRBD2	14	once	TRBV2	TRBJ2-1	CASSELTSQDEQFF	TGTGCCAGCAGTGAGTTGACTAGCCAAGATGAGCAGTTCTTC
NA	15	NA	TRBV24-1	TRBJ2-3	CATSGGALSADTQYF	TGTGCCACCAGTGGCGGGGCCCTTAGCGCAGATACGCAGTATTTT
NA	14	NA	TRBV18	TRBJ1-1	CASSPVAGSTEAFF	TGTGCCAGCTCCCCCGTGGCGGGCTCGACTGAAGCTTTCTTT
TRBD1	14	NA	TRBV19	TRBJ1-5	CASRQGASNQPQHF	TGTGCCAGTCGACAGGGGGCGAGCAATCAGCCCCAGCATTTT
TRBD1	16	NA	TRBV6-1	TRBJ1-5	CASSASGTGVILPQHF	TGTGCCAGCAGTGCCTCCGGGACAGGGGTAATTTTGCCCCAGCATTTT
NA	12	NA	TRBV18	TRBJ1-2	CASSPGGYGYTF	TGTGCCAGCTCACCAGGAGGGTATGGCTACACCTTC
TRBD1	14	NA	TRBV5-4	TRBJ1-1	CASSFQGAATEAFF	TGTGCCAGCAGCTTTCAGGGGGCGGCCACTGAAGCTTTCTTT
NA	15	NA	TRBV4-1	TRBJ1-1	CASSFATRGETEAFF	TGCGCCAGCAGTTTTGCCACAAGGGGTGAAACTGAAGCTTTCTTT
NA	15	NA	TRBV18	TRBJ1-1	CASSPDIFMNTEAFF	TGTGCCAGCTCTCCCGACATTTTCATGAACACTGAAGCTTTCTTT
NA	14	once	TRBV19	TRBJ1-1	CASSRPHLNTEAFF	TGTGCCAGTAGTCGCCCCCACTTGAACACTGAAGCTTTCTTT
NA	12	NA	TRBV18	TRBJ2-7	CASSPGTYEQYF	TGTGCCAGCTCACCCGGGACCTACGAGCAGTACTTC
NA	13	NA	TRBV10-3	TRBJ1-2	CAIQREGNYGYTF	TGTGCCATCCAACGGGAGGGTAACTATGGCTACACCTTC
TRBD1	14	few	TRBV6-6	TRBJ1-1	CASSPGGGGTEAFF	TGTGCCAGCAGCCCAGGGGGCGGGGGCACTGAAGCTTTCTTT
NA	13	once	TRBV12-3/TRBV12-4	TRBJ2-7	CASSFRGDYEQYF	TGTGCCAGCAGTTTCAGGGGCGACTACGAGCAGTACTTC
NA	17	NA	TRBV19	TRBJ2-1	CASSPRRLLSSYNEQFF	TGTGCCAGTTCCCCCCGTCGACTTTTGAGCTCCTACAATGAGCAGTTCTTC
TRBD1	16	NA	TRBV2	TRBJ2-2	CASRDGQGLNTGELFF	TGTGCCAGCAGGGACGGACAGGGGTTGAACACCGGGGAGCTGTTTTTT
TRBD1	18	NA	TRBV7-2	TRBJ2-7	CASSPPGTGGRKFYEQYF	TGTGCCAGCAGCCCCCCCGGGACAGGGGGCCGCAAATTCTACGAGCAGTACTTC
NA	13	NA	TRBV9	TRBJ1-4	CAFQGATNEKLFF	TGTGCCTTCCAGGGTGCAACTAATGAAAAACTGTTTTTT
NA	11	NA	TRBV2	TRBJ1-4	CASSEDGGLFF	TGTGCCAGCAGTGAAGACGGAGGGCTGTTTTTT
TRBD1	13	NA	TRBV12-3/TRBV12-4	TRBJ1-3	CASKDRAGNTIYF	TGTGCCAGCAAGGACAGGGCTGGAAACACCATATATTTT
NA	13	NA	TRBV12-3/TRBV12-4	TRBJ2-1	CASSPGGRNEQFF	TGTGCCAGCAGCCCCGGGGGAAGGAATGAGCAGTTCTTC
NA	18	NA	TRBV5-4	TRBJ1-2	CASSRGGGRANLEYGYTF	TGTGCCAGCAGCCGAGGGGGGGGACGGGCGAATCTCGAATATGGCTACACCTTC
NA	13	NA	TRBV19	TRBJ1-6	CASSNSYNSPLHF	TGTGCCAGTAGTAATAGTTACAATTCACCCCTCCACTTT
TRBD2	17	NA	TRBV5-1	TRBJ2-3	CASSPRLAGDSRRPQYF	TGCGCCAGCAGCCCTAGACTAGCGGGGGACTCGCGGAGACCGCAGTATTTT
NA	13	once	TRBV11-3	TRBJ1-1	CASSAHMNTEAFF	TGTGCCAGCAGCGCTCACATGAACACTGAAGCTTTCTTT
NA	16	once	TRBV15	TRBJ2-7	CATSRDPGADSYEQYF	TGTGCCACCAGCAGGGATCCTGGTGCGGACAGCTACGAGCAGTACTTC
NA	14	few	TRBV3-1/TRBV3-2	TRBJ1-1	CASTLTRGNTEAFF	TGTGCCAGCACCCTCACACGGGGTAACACTGAAGCTTTCTTT
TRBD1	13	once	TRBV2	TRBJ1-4	CASLQGNNEKLFF	TGTGCCAGCCTACAGGGGAACAATGAAAAACTGTTTTTT
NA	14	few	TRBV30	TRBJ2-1	CAWSFGGSYNEQFF	TGTGCCTGGAGTTTCGGGGGCTCCTACAATGAGCAGTTCTTC
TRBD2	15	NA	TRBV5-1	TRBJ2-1	CASSLRLAGGNEQFF	TGCGCCAGCAGCTTGAGGCTAGCGGGCGGGAATGAGCAGTTCTTC
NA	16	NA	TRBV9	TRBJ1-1	CASSALGGLVNTEAFF	TGTGCCAGCAGCGCACTCGGGGGGCTGGTGAACACTGAAGCTTTCTTT
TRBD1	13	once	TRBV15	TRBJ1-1	CATGQDADTEAFF	TGTGCCACTGGACAGGACGCCGACACTGAAGCTTTCTTT
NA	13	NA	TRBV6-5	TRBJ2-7	CASRLQGGYEQYF	TGTGCCAGCAGACTACAGGGGGGGTACGAGCAGTACTTC